A selection of T cell receptor beta chains follows, all from one sample in a study of OX40 agonist ivuxolimab in advanced cancers. Sequencing used immunoSEQ multiplex PCR; TCRdb keeps in-frame clones, though not all of them. The table records about 59,000 clones, under 90% of them present only once. The source material was CD4+ or CD8+ T cells sorted from blood, sampled in a trial of the OX40 agonist ivuxolimab. The receptors shown here come from an adult with an advanced solid tumor such as melanoma, head and neck, liver or kidney cancer. CDR3s include the opening cysteine and the closing phenylalanine or tryptophan.

TRBV7-6	TRBJ2-3	CASSQRTSGFNTQYF
TRBV10-2	TRBJ2-7	CASSAQGESYEQYF
TRBV11-2	TRBJ1-2	CASSPYGTGLDYGYTF
TRBV5-1	TRBJ1-1	CASSLFGRGNTEAFF
TRBV28	TRBJ1-1	CASSSGEGLAFF
TRBV5-1	TRBJ1-2	CASSLGQGEGYTF
TRBV19	TRBJ2-7	CASSRGGAYEQYF
TRBV25-1	TRBJ1-4	CASSEGLQKLFF
TRBV6-1	TRBJ1-3	CATTDSGNTIYF
TRBV19	TRBJ2-3	CASSKGAGSADTQYF
TRBV7-7	TRBJ2-1	CASSFGQGAYNEQFF
TRBV2	TRBJ1-2	CASSEAGGYTF
TRBV6-5	TRBJ2-3	CASSPYTDTQYF
TRBV2	TRBJ1-2	CASSEDYGYTF
TRBV19	TRBJ2-1	CASSTHLAVNEQFF
TRBV7-2	TRBJ1-6	CASGPYNSPLHF
TRBV18	TRBJ2-5	CASSLRPGTGVRETQYF
TRBV7-3	TRBJ2-3	CASAFGQTSTDTQYF
TRBV5-1	TRBJ2-5	CASRSSGRGLQETQYF
TRBV5-4	TRBJ2-5	CASSELAGVSETQYF
TRBV2	TRBJ2-7	CASYPGGSSSYEQYF
TRBV7-8	TRBJ2-3	CASSLVRTSGARTDTQYF
TRBV19	TRBJ1-1	CASSIGDVNTEAFF
TRBV2	TRBJ2-7	CASSESGNSYEQYF
TRBV5-1	TRBJ2-5	CASSTDRGQETQYF
TRBV5-6	TRBJ2-4	CASSLDRGSKAKNIQYF
TRBV19	TRBJ2-7	CATAVTGGAYEQYF
TRBV5-4	TRBJ2-3	CASSSLGVSTDTQYF
TRBV19	TRBJ1-1	CASAPYQENTEAFF
TRBV5-6	TRBJ2-7	CASSPLGSGHTYEQYF
TRBV5-1	TRBJ1-1	CASSLGTGFTNTEAFF
TRBV15	TRBJ2-5	CATSREIGGLAVIETQYF
TRBV19	TRBJ2-1	CASSMPEAGVNEQFF
TRBV6-1	TRBJ2-7	CASQDFTYEQYF
TRBV18	TRBJ1-5	CASSPSGEGGQPQHF
TRBV27	TRBJ2-2	CASSLKRGHTGELFF
TRBV14	TRBJ2-1	CASSVLAGDFSYNEQFF
TRBV28	TRBJ1-2	CASRPGRTYGYTF
TRBV10-3	TRBJ1-1	CAISESGQNEAFF
TRBV10-2	TRBJ1-5	CASVDRPSNQPQHF
TRBV7-2	TRBJ2-1	CASSLAPRGNEQFF
TRBV6-5	TRBJ2-7	CASSLGGREYF
TRBV2	TRBJ2-1	CASTGLVGSYNEQFF
TRBV19	TRBJ2-2	CASSGGYGELFF
TRBV5-1	TRBJ2-6	CASSLKAGNSGSGANVLTF
TRBV6-1	TRBJ1-1	CASSEVKGRGAEAFF
TRBV28	TRBJ1-2	CASSSHSANYGYTF
TRBV6-1	TRBJ2-3	CASSEDPTPTQYF
TRBV6-6	TRBJ2-7	CASSPPGGWDYEQYF
TRBV10-3	TRBJ2-7	CAISTGIGEQYF